The sample holds one count of the clone carrying this T cell receptor (beta chain). Generated by immunoSEQ multiplex PCR, the TCRdb table keeps only in-frame clones and is missing some. The repertoire consists of about 280,000 clones, with around 86% occurring once and the leading ten covering approximately 2%. This sample is part of a study of blood T cell repertoires in COVID-19. Looking at the study overall: Donors in the United States, Italy and Spain gave samples during acute or convalescent COVID-19. PBMCs, B-cell-depleted T cells, or T cells were the source of the cDNA or gDNA that made up the material.

The CDR3 runs 14 residues. The junction had 2 bases not matched to a gene; V was cut back by 3 bases and J by 4 bases. Germline V gene lookup returns CDR1 SGHVS and CDR2 FQNEAQ. V and J are TRBV7-8 and TRBJ2-2, with 7 bases fitting TRBD2. The sequenced sample was peripheral blood. The TCR was taken from a man in his fifties with acute or convalescent COVID-19. For the CDR3, the DNA is TGTGCCAGCAGCTTCAAGCGGGGCACCGGGGAGCTGTTTTTT. Amino acids: CASSFKRGTGELFF.